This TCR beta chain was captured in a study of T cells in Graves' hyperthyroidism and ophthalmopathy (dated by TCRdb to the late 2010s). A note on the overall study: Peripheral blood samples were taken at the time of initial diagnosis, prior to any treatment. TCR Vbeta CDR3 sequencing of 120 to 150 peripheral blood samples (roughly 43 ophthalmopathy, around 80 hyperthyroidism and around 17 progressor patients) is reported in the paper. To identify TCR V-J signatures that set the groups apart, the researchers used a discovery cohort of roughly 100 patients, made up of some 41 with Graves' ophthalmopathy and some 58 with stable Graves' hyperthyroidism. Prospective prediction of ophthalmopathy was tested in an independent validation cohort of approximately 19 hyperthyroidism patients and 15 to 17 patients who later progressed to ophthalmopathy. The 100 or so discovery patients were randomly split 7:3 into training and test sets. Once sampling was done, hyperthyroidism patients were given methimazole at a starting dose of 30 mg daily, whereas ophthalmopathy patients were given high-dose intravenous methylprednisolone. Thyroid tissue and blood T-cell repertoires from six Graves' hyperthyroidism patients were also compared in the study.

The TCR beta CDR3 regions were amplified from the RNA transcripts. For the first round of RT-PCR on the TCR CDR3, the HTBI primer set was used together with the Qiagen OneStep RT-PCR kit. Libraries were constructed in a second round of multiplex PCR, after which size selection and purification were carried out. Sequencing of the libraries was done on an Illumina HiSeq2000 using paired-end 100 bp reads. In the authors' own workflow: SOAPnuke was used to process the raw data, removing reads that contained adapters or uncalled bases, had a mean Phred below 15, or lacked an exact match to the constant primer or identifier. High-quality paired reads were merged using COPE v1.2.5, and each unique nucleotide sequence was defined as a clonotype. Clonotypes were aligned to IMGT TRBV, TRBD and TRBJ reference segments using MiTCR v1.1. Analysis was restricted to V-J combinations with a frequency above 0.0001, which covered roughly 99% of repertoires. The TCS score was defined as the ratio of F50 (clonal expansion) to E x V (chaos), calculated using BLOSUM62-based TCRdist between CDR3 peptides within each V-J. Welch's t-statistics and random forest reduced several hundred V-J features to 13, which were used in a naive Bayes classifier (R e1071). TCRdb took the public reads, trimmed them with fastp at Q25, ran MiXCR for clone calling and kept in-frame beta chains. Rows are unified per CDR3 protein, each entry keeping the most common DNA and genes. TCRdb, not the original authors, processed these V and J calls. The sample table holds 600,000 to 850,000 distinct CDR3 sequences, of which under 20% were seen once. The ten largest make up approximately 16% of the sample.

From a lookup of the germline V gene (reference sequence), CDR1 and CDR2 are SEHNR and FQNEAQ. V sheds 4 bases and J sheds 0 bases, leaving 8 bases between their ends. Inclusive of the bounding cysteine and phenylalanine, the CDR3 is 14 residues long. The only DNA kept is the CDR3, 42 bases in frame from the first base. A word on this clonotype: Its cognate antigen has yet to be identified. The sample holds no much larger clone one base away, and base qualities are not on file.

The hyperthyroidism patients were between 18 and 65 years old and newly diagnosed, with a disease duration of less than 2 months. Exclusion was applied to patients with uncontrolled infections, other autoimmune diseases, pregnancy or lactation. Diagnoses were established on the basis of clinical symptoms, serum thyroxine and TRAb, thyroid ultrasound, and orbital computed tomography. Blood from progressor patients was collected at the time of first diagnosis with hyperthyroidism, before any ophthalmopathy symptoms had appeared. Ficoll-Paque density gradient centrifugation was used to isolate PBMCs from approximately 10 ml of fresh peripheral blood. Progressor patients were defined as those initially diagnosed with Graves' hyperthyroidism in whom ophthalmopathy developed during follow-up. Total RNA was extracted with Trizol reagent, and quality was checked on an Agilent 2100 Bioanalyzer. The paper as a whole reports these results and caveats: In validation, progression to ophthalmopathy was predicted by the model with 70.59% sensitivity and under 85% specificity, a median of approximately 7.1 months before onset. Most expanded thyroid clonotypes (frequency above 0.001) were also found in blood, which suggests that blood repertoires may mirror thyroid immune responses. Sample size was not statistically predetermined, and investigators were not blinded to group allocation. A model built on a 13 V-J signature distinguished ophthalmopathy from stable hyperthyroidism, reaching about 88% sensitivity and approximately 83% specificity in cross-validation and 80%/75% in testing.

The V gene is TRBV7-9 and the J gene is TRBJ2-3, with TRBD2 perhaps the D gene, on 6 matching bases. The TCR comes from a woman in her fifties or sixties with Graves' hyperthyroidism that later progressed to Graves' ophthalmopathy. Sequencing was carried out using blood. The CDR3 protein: CASSSTSSTDTQYF. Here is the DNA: TGTGCCAGCAGCTCGACTAGTAGCACAGATACGCAGTATTTT.